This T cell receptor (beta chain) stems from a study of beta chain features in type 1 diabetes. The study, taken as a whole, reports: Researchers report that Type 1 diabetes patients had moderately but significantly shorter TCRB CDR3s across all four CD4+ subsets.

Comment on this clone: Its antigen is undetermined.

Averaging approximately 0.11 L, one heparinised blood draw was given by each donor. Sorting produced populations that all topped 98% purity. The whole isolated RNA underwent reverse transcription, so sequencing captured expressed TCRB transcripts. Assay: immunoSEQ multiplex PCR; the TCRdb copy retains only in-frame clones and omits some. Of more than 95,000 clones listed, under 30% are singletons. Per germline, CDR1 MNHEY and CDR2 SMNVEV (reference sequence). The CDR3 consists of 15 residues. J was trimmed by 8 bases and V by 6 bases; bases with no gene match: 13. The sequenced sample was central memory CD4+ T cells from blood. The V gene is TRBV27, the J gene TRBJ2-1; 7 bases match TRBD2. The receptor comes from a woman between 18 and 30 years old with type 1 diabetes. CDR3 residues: CASRPRLAILDEQFF. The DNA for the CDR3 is TGTGCCAGCAGACCCAGACTAGCCATTTTGGATGAGCAGTTCTTC.